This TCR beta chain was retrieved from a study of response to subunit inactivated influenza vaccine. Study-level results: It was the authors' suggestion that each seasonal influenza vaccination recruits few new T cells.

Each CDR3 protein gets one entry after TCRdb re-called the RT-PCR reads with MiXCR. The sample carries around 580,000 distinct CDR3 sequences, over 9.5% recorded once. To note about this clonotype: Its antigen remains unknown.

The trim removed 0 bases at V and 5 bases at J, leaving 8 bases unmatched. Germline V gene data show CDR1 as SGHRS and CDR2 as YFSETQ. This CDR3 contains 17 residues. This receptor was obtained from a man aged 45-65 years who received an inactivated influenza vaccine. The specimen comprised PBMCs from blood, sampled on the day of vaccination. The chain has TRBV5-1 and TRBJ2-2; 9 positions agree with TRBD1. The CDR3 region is CASSLASGTGRTGELFF. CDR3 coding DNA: TGCGCCAGCAGCTTGGCATCCGGGACAGGGCGTACCGGGGAGCTGTTTTTT.